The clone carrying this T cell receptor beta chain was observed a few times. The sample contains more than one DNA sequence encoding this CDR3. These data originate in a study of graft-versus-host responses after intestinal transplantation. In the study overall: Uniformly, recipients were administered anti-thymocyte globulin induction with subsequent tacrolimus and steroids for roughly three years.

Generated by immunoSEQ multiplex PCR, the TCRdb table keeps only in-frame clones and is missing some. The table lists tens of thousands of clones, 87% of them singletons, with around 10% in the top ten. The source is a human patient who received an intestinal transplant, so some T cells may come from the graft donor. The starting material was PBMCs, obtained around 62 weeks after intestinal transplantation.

DNA for the CDR3: TGTGCCAGCAGTTACGGGAGGGGCGGGGGGGGCTACACCTTC. This gives the protein CASSYGRGGGGYTF. The chain combines TRBV6-5 with TRBJ1-2; TRBD1 might be the D (5 bases). Germline V CDR1 and CDR2: MNHEY, SVGAGI. With 2 bases removed from V and 8 bases from J, the gap between germline ends came to 15 bases. This CDR3 comprises 14 residues.